This T cell receptor (beta chain) was captured in a study of breast tumors, draining lymph nodes, adjacent tissues. TCRdb recomputed calls from the multiplex PCR reads with MiXCR, one row per CDR3 protein. The sample consists of 30,000 to 40,000 distinct CDR3 sequences, roughly 32% of them appearing once. This clonotype has ten or more counts. Antigen specificity is unknown. Findings of the study overall: Tumors had less TCR diversity than lymph nodes, more than nontumor tissue. That most tumor T cells come from lymph nodes remained unproven. Tumor and nontumor repertoires were significantly more similar in luminal-like than in basal-like breast cancer. The data were judged consistent with most tumor T cells coming from lymph node and expanding in tumor.

There are 17 residues in the CDR3. Germline CDR1 is SGDLS and CDR2 is YYNGEE. J gave up 0 bases and V 2 bases, and 4 bases lay outside the gene matches. This chain joins TRBV9 and TRBJ2-7, with TRBD2 identical over 14 bases. Sequenced material: breast tumor tissue. The TCR was taken from a female donor with breast cancer. Some clones in this sample may be carry-over from other donors' samples. This chain's CDR3 is CASSVGLAGAHSYEQYF. CDR3 in DNA: TGTGCCAGCAGCGTGGGACTAGCGGGAGCCCACTCCTACGAGCAGTACTTC. The full variable domain, completed using reference TRBV9 and TRBJ2-7, is DSGVTQTPKHLITATGQRVTLRCSPRSGDLSVYWYQQSLDQGLQFLIQYYNGEERAKGNILERFSAQQFPDLHSELNLSSLELGDSALYFCASSVGLAGAHSYEQYFGPGTRLTVT.